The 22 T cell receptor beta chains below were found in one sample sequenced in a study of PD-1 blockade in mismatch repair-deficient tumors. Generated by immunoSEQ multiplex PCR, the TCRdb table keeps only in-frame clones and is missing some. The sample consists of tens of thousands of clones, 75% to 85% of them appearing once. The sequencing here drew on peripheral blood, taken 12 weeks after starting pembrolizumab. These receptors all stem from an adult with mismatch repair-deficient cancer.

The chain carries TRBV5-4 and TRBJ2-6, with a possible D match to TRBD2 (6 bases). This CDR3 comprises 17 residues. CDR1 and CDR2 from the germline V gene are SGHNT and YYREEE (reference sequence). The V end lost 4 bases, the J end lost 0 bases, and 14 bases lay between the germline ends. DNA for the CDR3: TGTGCCAGCAGCCACGGAGGGACCCCCTCTGGGGCCAACGTCCTGACTTTC. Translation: CASSHGGTPSGANVLTF.

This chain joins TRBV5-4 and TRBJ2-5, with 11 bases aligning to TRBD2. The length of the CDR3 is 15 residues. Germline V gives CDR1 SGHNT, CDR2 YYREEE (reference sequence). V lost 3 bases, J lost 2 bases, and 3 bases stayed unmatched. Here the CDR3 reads CASSSRLAGQETQYF. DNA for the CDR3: TGTGCCAGCAGCTCTCGACTAGCGGGACAAGAGACCCAGTACTTC.

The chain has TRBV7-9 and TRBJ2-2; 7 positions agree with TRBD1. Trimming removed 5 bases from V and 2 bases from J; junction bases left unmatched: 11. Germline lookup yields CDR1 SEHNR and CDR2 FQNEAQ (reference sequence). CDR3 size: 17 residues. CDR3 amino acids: CASSPQDRRRNTGELFF. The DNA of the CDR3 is TGTGCCAGCAGCCCTCAGGACAGGAGAAGAAACACCGGGGAGCTGTTTTTT.

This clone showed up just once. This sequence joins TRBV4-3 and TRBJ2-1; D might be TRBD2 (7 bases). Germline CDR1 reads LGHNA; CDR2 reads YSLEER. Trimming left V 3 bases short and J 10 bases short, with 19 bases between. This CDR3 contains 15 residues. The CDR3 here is CASSQGRGGAEEQFF. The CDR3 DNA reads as TGCGCCAGCAGCCAGGGGCGAGGGGGGGCTGAGGAGCAGTTCTTC.

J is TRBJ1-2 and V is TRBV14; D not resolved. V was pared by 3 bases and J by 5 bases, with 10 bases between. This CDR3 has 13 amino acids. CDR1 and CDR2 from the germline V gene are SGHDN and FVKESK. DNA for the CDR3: TGTGCCAGCAGCCAGGTCCGCGAGTATGGCTACACCTTC. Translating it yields CASSQVREYGYTF.

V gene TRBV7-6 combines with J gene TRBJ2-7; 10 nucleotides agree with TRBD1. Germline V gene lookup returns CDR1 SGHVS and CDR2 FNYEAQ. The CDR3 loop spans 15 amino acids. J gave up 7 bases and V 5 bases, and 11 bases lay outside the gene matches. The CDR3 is CASSMPGQGIGEQYF. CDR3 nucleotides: TGTGCCAGCAGCATGCCGGGACAGGGGATAGGGGAGCAGTACTTC.

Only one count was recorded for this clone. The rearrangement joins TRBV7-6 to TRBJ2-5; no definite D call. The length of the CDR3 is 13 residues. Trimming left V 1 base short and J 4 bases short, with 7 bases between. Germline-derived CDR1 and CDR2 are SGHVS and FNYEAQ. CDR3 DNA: TGTGCCAGCAGCTTAGTCGGCCGAGAGACCCAGTACTTC. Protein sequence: CASSLVGRETQYF.

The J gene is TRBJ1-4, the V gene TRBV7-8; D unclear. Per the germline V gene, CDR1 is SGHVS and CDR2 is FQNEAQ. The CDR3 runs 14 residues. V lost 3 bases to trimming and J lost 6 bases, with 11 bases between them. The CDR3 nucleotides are TGTGCCAGCAGCTTCCGGCCAAGGCATGAAAAACTGTTTTTT. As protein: CASSFRPRHEKLFF. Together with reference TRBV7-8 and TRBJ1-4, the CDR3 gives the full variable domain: GAGVSQSPRYKVAKRGQDVALRCDPISGHVSLFWYQQALGQGPEFLTYFQNEAQLDKSGLPSDRFFAERPEGSVSTLKIQRTQQEDSAVYLCASSFRPRHEKLFFGSGTQLSVL.

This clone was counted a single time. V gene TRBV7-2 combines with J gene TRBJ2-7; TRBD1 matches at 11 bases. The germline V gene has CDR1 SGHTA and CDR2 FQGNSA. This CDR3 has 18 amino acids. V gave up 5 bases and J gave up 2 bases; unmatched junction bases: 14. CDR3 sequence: CASSPLLGDRGRPYEQYF. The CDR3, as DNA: TGTGCCAGCAGCCCTCTTTTGGGGGACAGGGGGAGGCCCTACGAGCAGTACTTC.

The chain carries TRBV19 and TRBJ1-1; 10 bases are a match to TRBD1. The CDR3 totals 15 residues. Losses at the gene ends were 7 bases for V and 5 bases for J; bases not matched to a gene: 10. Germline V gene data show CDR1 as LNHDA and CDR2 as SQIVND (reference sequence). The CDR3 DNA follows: TGTGCCAGTATCGACAGGGGGCGATTCTGGACTGAAGCTTTCTTT. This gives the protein CASIDRGRFWTEAFF.

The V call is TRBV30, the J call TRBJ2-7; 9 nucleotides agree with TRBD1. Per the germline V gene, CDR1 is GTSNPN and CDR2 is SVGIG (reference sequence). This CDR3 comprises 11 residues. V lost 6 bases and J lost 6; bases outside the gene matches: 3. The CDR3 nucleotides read TGTGCCTGCCGGGACAGGGTCGAGCAGTACTTC. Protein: CACRDRVEQYF.

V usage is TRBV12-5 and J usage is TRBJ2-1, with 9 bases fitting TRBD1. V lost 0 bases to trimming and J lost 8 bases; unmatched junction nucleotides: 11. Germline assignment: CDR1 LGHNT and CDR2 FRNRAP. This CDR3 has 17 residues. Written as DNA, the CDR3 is TGTGCTAGTGGTTTGGTTTTGAGATCGGACAGGGGCGATGAGCAGTTCTTC. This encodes CASGLVLRSDRGDEQFF.

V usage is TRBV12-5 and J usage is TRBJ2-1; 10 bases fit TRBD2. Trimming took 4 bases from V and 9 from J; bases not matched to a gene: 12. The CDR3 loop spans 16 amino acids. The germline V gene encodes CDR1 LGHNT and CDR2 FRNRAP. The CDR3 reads CASGSNPSGRGSEQFF. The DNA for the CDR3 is TGTGCTAGTGGTTCAAACCCCAGCGGGAGGGGGAGTGAGCAGTTCTTC.

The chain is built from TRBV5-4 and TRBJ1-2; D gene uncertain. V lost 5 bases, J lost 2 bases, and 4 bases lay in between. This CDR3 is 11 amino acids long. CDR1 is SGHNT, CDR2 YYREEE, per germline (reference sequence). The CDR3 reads CASRDNYGYTF. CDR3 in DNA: TGTGCCAGCAGGGACAACTATGGCTACACCTTC.

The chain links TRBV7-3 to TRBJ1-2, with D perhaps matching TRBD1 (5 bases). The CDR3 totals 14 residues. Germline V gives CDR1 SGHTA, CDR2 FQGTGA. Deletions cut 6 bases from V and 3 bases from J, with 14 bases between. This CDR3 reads CASRDPGTDYGYTF. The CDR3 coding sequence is TGTGCCAGCAGGGATCCCGGGACGGACTATGGCTACACCTTC.

The CDR3, as DNA: TGTGCCAGCAGCCCAGCTATGGGTGATACGCAGTATTTT. Translated: CASSPAMGDTQYF. The rearrangement joins TRBV28 to TRBJ2-3; D gene ambiguous. The length of the CDR3 is 13 residues. Trimming cost V 6 bases and J 6 bases, with 13 bases left between them. Per the germline V gene, CDR1 is MDHEN and CDR2 is SYDVKM.

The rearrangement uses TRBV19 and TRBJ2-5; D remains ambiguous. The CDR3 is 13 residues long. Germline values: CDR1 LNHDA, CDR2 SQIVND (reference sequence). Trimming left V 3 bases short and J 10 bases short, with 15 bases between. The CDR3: CASSINQQGNQYF. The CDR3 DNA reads TGTGCCAGTAGTATTAACCAACAAGGAAACCAGTACTTC.

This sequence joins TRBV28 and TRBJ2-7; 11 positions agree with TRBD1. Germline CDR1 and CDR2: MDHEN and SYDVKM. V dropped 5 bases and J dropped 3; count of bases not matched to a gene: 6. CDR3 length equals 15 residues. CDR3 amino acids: CASSLMDRGLYEQYF. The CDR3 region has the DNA TGTGCCAGCAGTCTGATGGACAGGGGGCTCTACGAGCAGTACTTC.

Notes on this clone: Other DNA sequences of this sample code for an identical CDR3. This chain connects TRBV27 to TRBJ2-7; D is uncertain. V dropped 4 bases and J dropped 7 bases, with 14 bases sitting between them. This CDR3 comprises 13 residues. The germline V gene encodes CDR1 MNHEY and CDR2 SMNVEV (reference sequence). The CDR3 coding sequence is TGTGCCAGCAGTTCGACCGTCGCTGGGGAGCAGTACTTC. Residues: CASSSTVAGEQYF.

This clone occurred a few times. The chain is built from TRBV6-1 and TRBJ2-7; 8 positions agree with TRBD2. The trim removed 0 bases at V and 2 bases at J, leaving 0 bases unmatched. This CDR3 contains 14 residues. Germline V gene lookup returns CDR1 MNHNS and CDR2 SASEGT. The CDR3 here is CASSEAAGAYEQYF. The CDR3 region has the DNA TGTGCCAGCAGTGAAGCAGCGGGAGCCTACGAGCAGTACTTC.

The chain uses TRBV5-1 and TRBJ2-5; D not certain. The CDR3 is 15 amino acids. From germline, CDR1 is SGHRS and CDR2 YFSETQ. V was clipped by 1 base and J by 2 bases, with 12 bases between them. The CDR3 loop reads CASSLLQGRQETQYF. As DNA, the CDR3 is TGCGCCAGCAGCTTGCTTCAAGGGCGGCAAGAGACCCAGTACTTC.

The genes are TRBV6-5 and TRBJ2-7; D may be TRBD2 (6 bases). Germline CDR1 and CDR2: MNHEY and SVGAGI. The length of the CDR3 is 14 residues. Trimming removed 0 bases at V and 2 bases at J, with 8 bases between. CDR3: CASSYSGGTYEQYF. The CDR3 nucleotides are TGTGCCAGCAGTTACTCGGGCGGGACCTACGAGCAGTACTTC.